A selection of T cell receptor beta chains follows, all from one sample in a study of blood T cell repertoires in COVID-19. The repertoire was sequenced with immunoSEQ multiplex PCR; TCRdb's copy has only in-frame clones and lacks some. The sample lists around 230,000 clones, 75% to 90% occurring once. The specimen sequenced was PBMCs or T cells enriched from blood (not recorded which). The receptors derive from a woman in her forties with acute COVID-19. Both conserved end residues are part of each CDR3. A D gene is named only where the DNA matches it firmly. Clone sizes are given selectively: once, few, many, or a class where the clone is expanded.

d_call j_call v_call clone_size cdr3_aa cdr3_nt
- TRBJ2-3 TRBV4-1 - CASSGRSITSSDTQYF TGCGCCAGCAGCGGTCGCTCGATAACTAGCTCAGATACGCAGTATTTT
- TRBJ1-3 TRBV5-5 - CASSYTGSQNTIYF TGTGCCAGCAGCTATACAGGGTCCCAAAACACCATATATTTT
- TRBJ1-1 TRBV5-1 - CASSLAGKTTEAFF TGCGCCAGCAGCTTGGCGGGGAAAACCACTGAAGCTTTCTTT
- TRBJ2-7 TRBV11-3 - CASSPLTNHYEQYF TGTGCCAGCAGCCCGTTAACTAATCACTACGAGCAGTACTTC
- TRBJ1-1 TRBV14 once CASSPKDRPNTEAFF TGTGCCAGCAGCCCAAAAGACAGACCGAACACTGAAGCTTTCTTT
TRBD1 TRBJ1-5 TRBV2 - CASRLTGFQPQHF TGTGCCAGCAGACTGACAGGGTTCCAGCCCCAGCATTTT
TRBD2 TRBJ2-3 TRBV6-5 - CASSISGRAKDTQYF TGTGCCAGCAGCATTAGCGGGAGGGCAAAAGATACGCAGTATTTT
- TRBJ2-7 TRBV3-1/TRBV3-2 - CASSQGRGEQYF TGTGCCAGCAGCCAAGGAAGGGGCGAGCAGTACTTC
- TRBJ1-4 TRBV15 once CATSSSGSEKLFF TGTGCCACCAGCAGTTCGGGGTCTGAAAAACTGTTTTTT
- TRBJ2-2 TRBV3-1/TRBV3-2 - CASSQVRAGELFF TGTGCCAGCAGCCAAGTTAGAGCCGGGGAGCTGTTTTTT
TRBD2 TRBJ2-1 TRBV15 many CATSRTSAYNEQFF TGTGCCACCAGCAGGACTAGCGCCTACAATGAGCAGTTCTTC
- TRBJ1-1 TRBV30 - CAWRGGDTEAFF TGTGCCTGGAGGGGAGGGGACACTGAAGCTTTCTTT
TRBD2 TRBJ2-1 TRBV2 - CASSLEEPGLAGGASYNEQFF TGTGCCAGCAGTCTTGAAGAACCGGGACTAGCGGGAGGGGCGTCCTACAATGAGCAGTTCTTC
- TRBJ2-5 TRBV14 - CASSQGVGLETQYF TGTGCCAGCAGCCAAGGGGTGGGCCTGGAGACCCAGTACTTC
- TRBJ1-2 TRBV29-1 once CSVRTSPYGYTF TGCAGCGTGAGGACAAGCCCCTATGGCTACACCTTC
TRBD1 TRBJ1-1 TRBV2 - CASRTTGGAFF TGTGCCAGCAGGACCACAGGGGGAGCTTTCTTT
- TRBJ2-7 TRBV4-1 - CASSQGVSASFLAEQYF TGCGCCAGCAGCCAAGGGGTCTCGGCTAGCTTTTTAGCCGAGCAGTACTTC
TRBD2 TRBJ2-7 TRBV13 - CASSPSSGRYEQYF TGTGCCAGCAGCCCTTCTAGCGGCCGCTACGAGCAGTACTTC
TRBD2 TRBJ2-1 TRBV3-1/TRBV3-2 - CASSQDTSEIMNNEQFF TGTGCCAGCAGCCAAGATACTAGCGAAATTATGAACAATGAGCAGTTCTTC
- TRBJ1-2 TRBV19 - CASSIREAYRGYTF TGTGCCAGTAGTATCAGGGAGGCCTATAGAGGCTACACCTTC
TRBD1 TRBJ2-7 TRBV7-9 - CASSFTGAENEQYF TGTGCCAGCAGCTTCACAGGGGCAGAAAACGAGCAGTACTTC
TRBD2 TRBJ2-1 TRBV19 - CASSIFGTSKSGEQFF TGTGCCAGTAGTATTTTCGGGACTAGCAAAAGCGGTGAGCAGTTCTTC
- TRBJ2-1 TRBV6-4 - CASSDHIRNEQFF TGTGCCAGCAGTGACCATATCAGGAATGAGCAGTTCTTC
- TRBJ1-2 TRBV12-3/TRBV12-4 - CASRRRGGYGYTF TGTGCCAGCAGGAGGCGTGGAGGCTATGGCTACACCTTC
- TRBJ1-2 TRBV4-1 many CASSQDRWSNYGYTF TGCGCCAGCAGCCAAGACCGGTGGAGCAACTATGGCTACACCTTC
TRBD2 TRBJ2-3 TRBV7-9 - CASSPAGGGDTQYF TGTGCCAGCAGCCCAGCGGGAGGGGGAGATACGCAGTATTTT
- TRBJ2-7 TRBV5-1 - CASSLGLAGFGFYEQYF TGCGCCAGCAGCTTGGGTCTCGCGGGATTTGGGTTTTACGAGCAGTACTTC
TRBD2 TRBJ2-5 TRBV11-3 - CASSLGSGDRETQYF TGTGCCAGCAGCTTAGGTAGCGGGGACCGGGAGACCCAGTACTTC
- TRBJ1-1 TRBV9 - CASSVGVGWGNTEAFF TGTGCCAGCAGCGTGGGAGTTGGGTGGGGAAACACTGAAGCTTTCTTT
TRBD1 TRBJ2-3 TRBV5-1 - CASSAAGTGLTDTQYF TGCGCCAGCAGCGCCGCCGGGACAGGGTTGACAGATACGCAGTATTTT
- TRBJ1-1 TRBV7-2 - CASSLGDRGEAFF TGTGCCAGCAGCTTAGGGGATCGGGGTGAAGCTTTCTTT
TRBD2 TRBJ2-7 TRBV4-1 - CASSRTSGAYEQYF TGCGCCAGCAGCCGGACTAGCGGGGCCTACGAGCAGTACTTC
- TRBJ2-1 TRBV11-3 few CASSLGDYRVNEQFF TGTGCCAGCAGCTTAGGCGATTACAGGGTGAATGAGCAGTTCTTC
- TRBJ2-7 TRBV11-2 - CASSIHRDNSYEQYF TGTGCCAGCAGCATCCACAGGGATAACTCCTACGAGCAGTACTTC
TRBD2 TRBJ2-3 TRBV5-3 few CARSIGTSGSWDTQYF TGTGCCAGAAGCATAGGGACTAGCGGAAGTTGGGATACGCAGTATTTT
- TRBJ2-1 TRBV5-5 - CASSLDQRRTYNEQFF TGTGCCAGCAGCTTGGATCAGCGGAGGACCTACAATGAGCAGTTCTTC
- TRBJ1-2 TRBV6-5 - CASSYTGGGYGYTF TGTGCCAGCAGTTATACTGGGGGCGGCTATGGCTACACCTTC
- TRBJ2-1 TRBV5-1 - CASSSRASYNEQFF TGCGCCAGCAGCTCTAGAGCCTCCTACAATGAGCAGTTCTTC
- TRBJ2-2 TRBV21-1 once CASSKIPSGKFAGELFF TGTGCCAGCAGCAAAATTCCTAGCGGGAAATTTGCCGGGGAGCTGTTTTTT
- TRBJ1-1 TRBV2 - CASSRRTEAFF TGTGCCAGCAGTAGGAGGACTGAAGCTTTCTTT
- TRBJ2-3 TRBV5-1 - CASSLGGLQRGTDTQYF TGCGCCAGCAGCTTGGGGGGACTTCAGAGAGGGACAGATACGCAGTATTTT
- TRBJ1-6 TRBV6-1 once CASNEGPVDSSYNSPLHF TGTGCCAGCAATGAGGGGCCGGTTGATAGCTCCTATAATTCACCCCTCCACTTT
TRBD1 TRBJ1-2 TRBV18 - CASSPYSGTGLVFYGYTF TGTGCCAGCTCACCGTACTCCGGGACAGGGTTAGTCTTCTATGGCTACACCTTC
- TRBJ1-2 TRBV19 - CASSILDLPTGDYGYTF TGTGCCAGTAGTATACTTGACCTCCCTACCGGGGACTATGGCTACACCTTC
TRBD2 TRBJ2-2 TRBV6-4 - CASKVGGSTGELFF TGTGCCAGCAAGGTTGGCGGGAGTACCGGGGAGCTGTTTTTT
TRBD2 TRBJ2-2 TRBV3-1/TRBV3-2 - CASSQPLGREGPGELFF TGTGCCAGCAGCCAACCCTTGGGGCGGGAGGGCCCCGGGGAGCTGTTTTTT
- TRBJ2-2 TRBV7-3 - CASSRQGAGELFF TGTGCCAGCAGCCGGCAGGGTGCCGGGGAGCTGTTTTTT
- TRBJ1-1 TRBV7-3 - CASSLERNTEAFF TGTGCCAGCAGCTTAGAGAGGAACACTGAAGCTTTCTTT
TRBD1 TRBJ1-2 TRBV6-1 few CASSEEQGLYGYTF TGTGCCAGCAGTGAAGAACAGGGGCTCTATGGCTACACCTTC
TRBD2 TRBJ2-1 TRBV27 - CASREGRVGEQFF TGTGCCAGCAGAGAAGGGAGGGTAGGTGAGCAGTTCTTC
- TRBJ1-4 TRBV5-1 - CASSWDISNEKLFF TGCGCCAGCAGCTGGGACATCTCTAATGAAAAACTGTTTTTT
TRBD1 TRBJ1-1 TRBV2 few CATAPGQETMNTEAFF TGTGCCACCGCCCCGGGACAGGAGACTATGAACACTGAAGCTTTCTTT
TRBD1 TRBJ1-1 TRBV19 - CASSIDRVGDTEAFF TGTGCCAGTAGTATCGACAGGGTGGGAGACACTGAAGCTTTCTTT
TRBD1 TRBJ1-3 TRBV7-2 - CASSKPGQGGNTIYF TGTGCCAGCAGCAAACCGGGACAGGGTGGAAACACCATATATTTT
- TRBJ2-5 TRBV30 - CAWSEDSQPGETQYF TGTGCCTGGAGTGAGGACAGCCAACCCGGGGAGACCCAGTACTTC
TRBD1 TRBJ1-1 TRBV19 - CASRPSDRGIAEAFF TGTGCCAGTAGGCCCTCGGACAGGGGGATAGCTGAAGCTTTCTTT
TRBD1 TRBJ2-7 TRBV7-2 - CASSLGTGGASYEQYF TGTGCCAGCAGCTTAGGGACAGGGGGCGCGTCCTACGAGCAGTACTTC
TRBD2 TRBJ2-7 TRBV6-8 - CASTNRLAGVAEQYF TGTGCCAGCACAAATAGACTAGCGGGAGTAGCCGAGCAGTACTTC
TRBD1 TRBJ2-3 TRBV7-6 - CASSLVGSGQGTDTQYF TGTGCCAGCAGCTTAGTGGGTAGTGGACAGGGAACAGATACGCAGTATTTT
- TRBJ1-2 TRBV29-1 - CSVKESGLGYTF TGCAGCGTGAAAGAGAGTGGTTTAGGCTACACCTTC